This record looks at one T cell receptor (beta chain) sequence and its context. The data derive from a study of T cell responses to AZD1222 COVID-19 vaccine. Assay: immunoSEQ multiplex PCR; the TCRdb copy retains only in-frame clones and omits some. The table lists around 100,000 clones, around 84% of them singletons, with more than 3.5% in the top ten. V lost 6 bases to trimming and J lost 3 bases; unmatched junction nucleotides: 3. The CDR3 runs 15 residues. CDR1 is KGHSH, CDR2 LQKENI, per germline. The TCR sequence derives from an adult who received the AZD1222 COVID-19 vaccine. This chain links TRBV18 with TRBJ2-5; 14 bases are a match to TRBD2. The specimen was peripheral blood, collected 28 days after the second AZD1222 dose. Here the CDR3 DNA reads TGTGCCAGCTCGGGGGGACTAGCGGGAGAAGAGACCCAGTACTTC. It translates to CASSGGLAGEETQYF.